This T cell receptor (beta chain) was recorded in a study of blood T cells in healthy people across ages. V lost 0 bases, J lost 8 bases, and 1 base stayed unmatched. The CDR3 runs 13 residues. This clonotype has only a few counts. A sample-barcoded 5' primer and a J-beta primer mix were used in a second PCR of roughly 7 to 11 cycles. TCRdb reanalysed the 5' RACE reads using MiXCR and keeps one entry per CDR3 protein. The sample includes approximately 400,000 distinct CDR3 sequences, roughly half of them seen just once. Material for sequencing was blood. The V call is TRBV12-3 or TRBV12-4, the J call TRBJ2-1; 7 positions match TRBD2. The clonotype originates from a man between 60 and 75 years old in good health. The CDR3 loop is CASSLAGGYEQFF. In DNA form, the CDR3 reads TGTGCCAGCAGTTTAGCGGGAGGGTATGAGCAGTTCTTC.